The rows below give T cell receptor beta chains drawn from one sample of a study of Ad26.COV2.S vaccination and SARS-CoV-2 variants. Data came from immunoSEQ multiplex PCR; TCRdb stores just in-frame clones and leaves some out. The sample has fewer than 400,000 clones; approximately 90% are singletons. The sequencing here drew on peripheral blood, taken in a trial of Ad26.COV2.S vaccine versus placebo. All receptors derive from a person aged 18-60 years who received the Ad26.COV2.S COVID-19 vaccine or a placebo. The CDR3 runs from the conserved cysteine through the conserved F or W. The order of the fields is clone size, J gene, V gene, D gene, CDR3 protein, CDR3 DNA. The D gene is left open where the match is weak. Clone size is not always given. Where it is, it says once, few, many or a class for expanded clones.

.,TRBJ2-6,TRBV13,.,CASLKSGTRVAGANVLTF,TGTGCCAGCCTAAAATCGGGCACCCGGGTGGCTGGGGCCAACGTCCTGACTTTC
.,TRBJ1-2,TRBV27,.,CASRTSRDGGSRYGYTF,TGTGCCAGCCGTACTTCAAGGGATGGGGGATCACGGTATGGCTACACCTTC
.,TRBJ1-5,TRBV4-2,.,CASSQGWQGENQPQHF,TGTGCCAGCAGCCAAGGATGGCAGGGAGAAAATCAGCCCCAGCATTTT
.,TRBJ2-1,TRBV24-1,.,CATSDGVGRADEQFF,TGTGCCACCAGTGATGGGGTTGGTAGGGCCGATGAGCAGTTCTTC
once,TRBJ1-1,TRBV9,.,CASSVAIQDTEAFF,TGTGCCAGCAGCGTAGCCATTCAGGACACTGAAGCTTTCTTT
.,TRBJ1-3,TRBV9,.,CASSDLGTSGNTIYF,TGTGCCAGCTCCGACCTGGGGACCTCTGGAAACACCATATATTTT
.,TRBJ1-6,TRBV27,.,CASSLSSAVTLHF,TGTGCCAGCAGTTTATCATCGGCCGTCACCCTCCACTTT
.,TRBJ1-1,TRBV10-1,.,CASSEYRVANTEAFF,TGCGCCAGCAGTGAGTACCGGGTTGCGAACACTGAAGCTTTCTTT
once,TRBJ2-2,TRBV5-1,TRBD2,CASSLGAGDTGELFF,TGCGCCAGCAGCTTAGGAGCGGGGGATACCGGGGAGCTGTTTTTT
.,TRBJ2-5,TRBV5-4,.,CASSGTGSEETQYF,TGTGCCAGCAGCGGCACAGGATCGGAAGAGACCCAGTACTTC
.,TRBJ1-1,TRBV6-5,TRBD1,CASRRQGAEAFF,TGTGCCAGCAGAAGACAGGGAGCAGAAGCTTTCTTT
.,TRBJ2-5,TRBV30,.,CAWSVQLLETQYF,TGTGCCTGGAGTGTACAACTACTAGAGACCCAGTACTTC
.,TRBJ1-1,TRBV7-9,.,CASSQRTGQGNTEAFF,TGTGCCAGCAGCCAACGCACAGGGCAAGGGAACACTGAAGCTTTCTTT
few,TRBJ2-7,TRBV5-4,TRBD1,CASSTGASYYEQYF,TGTGCCAGCAGCACAGGGGCCTCCTACTACGAGCAGTACTTC
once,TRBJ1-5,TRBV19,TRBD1,CAKGQHNQPQHF,TGTGCCAAGGGACAGCACAATCAGCCCCAGCATTTT
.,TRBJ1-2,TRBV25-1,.,CASSDPGQFVGYTF,TGTGCCAGCAGTGACCCTGGACAGTTCGTGGGCTACACCTTC
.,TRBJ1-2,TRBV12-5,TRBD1,CASGTTGRQTF,TGTGCTAGTGGGACGACAGGGAGGCAAACCTTC
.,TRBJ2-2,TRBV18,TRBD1,CASSPWTGEDTGELFF,TGTGCCAGCTCACCCTGGACAGGGGAGGATACCGGGGAGCTGTTTTTT
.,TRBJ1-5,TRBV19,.,CASSDGLSNQPQHF,TGTGCCAGTAGCGATGGACTTAGCAATCAGCCCCAGCATTTT
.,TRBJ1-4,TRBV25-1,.,CASSEWREEKLFF,TGTGCCAGCAGTGAATGGAGGGAGGAAAAACTGTTTTTT
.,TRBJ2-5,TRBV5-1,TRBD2,CASSGGLAGDPQETQYF,TGCGCCAGCAGCGGAGGGCTAGCGGGGGACCCCCAAGAGACCCAGTACTTC
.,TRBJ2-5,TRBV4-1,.,CASSQVLRETQYF,TGCGCCAGCAGCCAAGTTCTTAGGGAGACCCAGTACTTC
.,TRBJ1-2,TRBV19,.,CASRRRTDPNYGYTF,TGTGCCAGTAGACGACGGACAGACCCTAACTATGGCTACACCTTC
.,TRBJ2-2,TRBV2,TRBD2,CASRESWASGGTNTGELFF,TGTGCCAGCCGGGAATCCTGGGCTAGCGGGGGGACGAACACCGGGGAGCTGTTTTTT
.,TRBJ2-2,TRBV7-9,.,CASRWSGTENTGELFF,TGTGCCAGCCGATGGTCCGGGACGGAGAACACCGGGGAGCTGTTTTTT
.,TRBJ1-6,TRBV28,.,CASSVTGRGVMALHF,TGTGCCAGCAGTGTAACAGGGAGGGGGGTTATGGCCCTCCACTTT
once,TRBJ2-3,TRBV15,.,CATSRGDTQYF,TGTGCCACCAGCAGAGGAGATACGCAGTATTTT
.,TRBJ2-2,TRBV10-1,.,CASSEIGSPDGELFF,TGCGCCAGCAGTGAGATAGGGAGTCCGGACGGGGAGCTGTTTTTT
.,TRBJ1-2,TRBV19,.,CASSISGAGGYTF,TGTGCCAGTAGTATAAGTGGGGCCGGAGGCTACACCTTC
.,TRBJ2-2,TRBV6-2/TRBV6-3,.,CASSPLANTGELFF,TGTGCCAGCAGCCCGCTAGCGAACACCGGGGAGCTGTTTTTT